This passage covers 26 T cell receptor beta chains from one sample sequenced in a study of identical twins. In TCRdb, the 5' RACE reads were re-called with MiXCR into one record per CDR3 protein. The sample has approximately 890,000 distinct CDR3 sequences, approximately 13% seen once; the top ten hold around 1.5%. The sample was also reused in another study, on yellow fever vaccine responses in identical twins.

The sample comprised PBMCs. The source of these receptors is a woman aged 18 to 35 in good health.

The chain uses TRBV11-2 and TRBJ2-7; D is perhaps TRBD1 (5 bases). The V end lost 0 bases, the J end lost 7 bases, and 16 bases lay between the germline ends. This CDR3 contains 15 residues. The germline gives CDR1 SGHAT, CDR2 FQNNGV. The CDR3: CASSLDGRAVGEQYV. The CDR3 DNA follows: TGTGCCAGCAGCTTAGATGGCAGGGCAGTGGGGGAGCAGTACGTC.

This clonotype was picked up a small number of times. V is TRBV5-1 and J is TRBJ2-1; 13 bases agree with TRBD2. Losses at the gene ends were 6 bases for V and 7 bases for J; bases not matched to a gene: 10. Germline V gene data show CDR1 as SGHRS and CDR2 as YFSETQ. The CDR3 is 16 amino acids. The CDR3 bases are TGCGCCAGCAATCCGGGGGGGACTAGCGGGAAAAATGAGCAGTTCTTC. This sequence encodes CASNPGGTSGKNEQFF.

The rearrangement uses TRBV11-2 and TRBJ2-2; no reliable D call. Germline V gene lookup returns CDR1 SGHAT and CDR2 FQNNGV. This CDR3 is 15 amino acids long. V was shortened by 5 bases and J by 4 bases, with 14 bases between the two germline ends. The DNA for the CDR3 is TGTGCCAGCAGCCCCCAATTTCCATCCACCGGGGAGCTGTTTTTT. Protein product: CASSPQFPSTGELFF. Full variable domain (remainder filled in from reference TRBV11-2 and TRBJ2-2): EAGVAQSPRYKIIEKRQSVAFWCNPISGHATLYWYQQILGQGPKLLIQFQNNGVVDDSQLPKDRFSAERLKGVDSTLKIQPAKLEDSAVYLCASSPQFPSTGELFFGEGSRLTVL.

This clonotype has a single count. J is TRBJ1-1 and V is TRBV15; 7 nucleotides line up with TRBD1. Trimming took 2 bases from V and 6 from J; bases not matched to a gene: 0. The CDR3 has 12 residues. CDR1 and CDR2 (germline): LNHNV, YYDKDF (reference sequence). The CDR3: CATSRQGAEAFF. The CDR3 DNA follows: TGTGCCACCAGCAGACAGGGGGCTGAAGCTTTCTTT.

This chain uses TRBV11-1 with TRBJ2-3, with 9 bases aligning to TRBD2. With V trimmed by 2 bases and J by 2 bases, 11 bases remained unmatched. Germline CDR1 SGHAT, CDR2 FQDESV (reference sequence). This CDR3 has 18 amino acids. The CDR3 spells CASSLRIRRGGDTDTQYF. In nucleotides, the CDR3 is TGTGCCAGCAGCTTAAGGATTCGGCGGGGGGGCGACACAGATACGCAGTATTTT.

In its sample, this clonotype was seen many times. The chain is built from TRBV5-6 and TRBJ1-2; D remains ambiguous. Trimming removed 1 base from V and 8 bases from J, with 9 bases in between. CDR1 SGHDT and CDR2 YYEEEE come from the germline V gene. This CDR3 contains 12 residues. The CDR3 bases are TGTGCCAGCAGCTTGAGCTCCTGGGGCTACACCTTC. This translates into CASSLSSWGYTF. Using reference TRBV5-6 and TRBJ1-2 for the parts outside the CDR3, the full variable domain is DAGVTQSPTHLIKTRGQQVTLRCSPKSGHDTVSWYQQALGQGPQFIFQYYEEEERQRGNFPDRFSGHQFPNYSSELNVNALLLGDSALYLCASSLSSWGYTFGSGTRLTVV.

This sequence joins TRBV5-6 and TRBJ2-7; unclear D gene. Germline CDR1 and CDR2: SGHDT and YYEEEE. V was pared by 3 bases and J by 6 bases, with 16 bases between. The CDR3 has 14 residues. The CDR3 bases are TGTGCCAGCAGCTGGGCGGTGGGCAGCCCCGAGCAGTACGTC. Protein: CASSWAVGSPEQYV.

The chain employs TRBV6-5 and TRBJ1-1, with D possibly TRBD1 on 6 matching bases. Trimming shortened V by 2 bases and J by 5 bases, and 15 bases separated the two germline ends. The germline V gene encodes CDR1 MNHEY and CDR2 SVGAGI. This CDR3 has 15 amino acids. The CDR3 DNA sequence: TGTGCCAGCAGTTACGGGGGCCTACCTGGGACTGAAGCTTTCTTT. Its translation is CASSYGGLPGTEAFF.

As concerns this clonotype: At one of its ends the junction is not consistent with the germline gene, which may arise from a read error. The V and J genes are TRBV7-9 and TRBJ1-1, with a possible D match to TRBD1 (5 bases). The V gene's germline CDR1 is SEHNR and CDR2 FQNEAQ (reference sequence). This CDR3 comprises 10 residues. This CDR3 is CASSLRGTSF. The CDR3 nucleotides read TGTGCCAGCAGCTTAAGGGGAACTTCGTTT.

At least ten counts were recorded for this clonotype. The gene calls are TRBV20-1 and TRBJ2-7; possibly TRBD1 for D (7 bases). The ends were cut back, 5 bases at V and 3 bases at J, with 14 bases in the middle. The length of the CDR3 is 13 residues. Germline V gene lookup returns CDR1 DFQATT and CDR2 SNEGSKA (reference sequence). The chain's CDR3 is CSAAGQTNYEQYV. For the CDR3, the DNA is TGCAGTGCTGCGGGACAGACGAACTACGAGCAGTACGTC.

This clonotype has more than one count but fewer than ten. This sequence joins TRBV9 and TRBJ2-1; unclear D gene. Trimming removed 0 bases at V and 5 bases at J, with 6 bases between. The CDR3 is 13 amino acids. Germline CDR1 reads SGDLS; CDR2 reads YYNGEE. The CDR3 here is CASSVGQDNEQFF. The CDR3 nucleotides read TGTGCCAGCAGCGTAGGTCAAGACAATGAGCAGTTCTTC.

The chain uses TRBV2 and TRBJ2-1; TRBD2 aligns across 12 bases. V gave up 4 bases and J gave up 4 bases; unmatched junction bases: 5. Germline-derived CDR1 and CDR2 are SNHLY and FYNNEI. The CDR3 totals 16 residues. The CDR3 reads CASSVEGLAGYNEQFF. CDR3 bases: TGTGCCAGCAGTGTAGAGGGACTAGCGGGTTACAATGAGCAGTTCTTC.

This clonotype was observed a few times. The gene calls are TRBV6-1 and TRBJ2-2; D is ambiguous. The CDR3 is made up of 14 amino acids. Germline V gene data show CDR1 as MNHNS and CDR2 as SASEGT. Trimming pared 3 bases from V and 5 bases from J, leaving 10 bases between. CDR3 sequence: CASSDWFRTGELFF. The CDR3 bases are TGTGCCAGCAGTGACTGGTTTAGGACCGGGGAGCTGTTTTTT.

This clonotype was counted only a few times. The chain is built from TRBV3-1 and TRBJ1-1, with D tentatively TRBD1 (6 bases). Germline CDR1 LGHDT, CDR2 YNNKEL (reference sequence). V lost 1 base and J lost 0, with 15 bases in between. The CDR3 runs 17 residues. CDR3 sequence: CASSQGPGQTMNTEAFF. CDR3 sequence (DNA): TGTGCCAGCAGCCAAGGCCCTGGACAGACCATGAACACTGAAGCTTTCTTT.

V and J are TRBV2 and TRBJ2-7; 11 nucleotides line up with TRBD1. The CDR3 is 15 amino acids. CDR1 is SNHLY, CDR2 FYNNEI, per germline. CDR3 DNA sequence: TGTGCCAGCAGGGAAGGACAGGGGGCCGCCTACGAGCAGTACGTC. Its translation: CASREGQGAAYEQYV.

This clonotype was seen repeatedly, ten times or more. This CDR3 reads CASSSASRGYNEQFF. DNA for the CDR3: TGTGCCAGCAGTTCGGCCTCAAGGGGGTACAATGAGCAGTTCTTC. The rearrangement joins TRBV12-3 or TRBV12-4 to TRBJ2-1, with D possibly being TRBD1 (6 bases). The length of the CDR3 is 15 residues. Trimming left V 4 bases short and J 4 bases short, with 14 bases between.

This clonotype has a handful of counts. DNA of the CDR3: TGTGCCAGCCCAACCCCGACAGTCTGGGCTAGCAATCAGCCCCAGCATTTT. Translating gives CASPTPTVWASNQPQHF. The V gene is TRBV6-1, the J gene TRBJ1-5; the D gene is possibly TRBD1 (5 bases). Germline V lookup: CDR1 MNHNS, CDR2 SASEGT. V dropped 8 bases and J dropped 0 bases, with 20 bases sitting between them. CDR3 length: 17 residues.

This clonotype was counted only a few times. This chain uses TRBV10-3 with TRBJ1-2; perhaps TRBD1 as D (6 bases). V was shortened by 8 bases and J by 6 bases, with 10 bases between the two germline ends. Germline loops: CDR1 ENHRY, CDR2 SYGVKD. This CDR3 contains 11 residues. The CDR3 sequence is CAIGQLNGYTF. The CDR3 bases are TGTGCCATCGGACAGCTAAATGGCTACACCTTC.

This chain links TRBV29-1 with TRBJ2-3, with 9 bases lining up with TRBD2. CDR1 is SQVTM and CDR2 is ANQGSEA in the germline V gene. The CDR3 has 13 amino acids. J lost 4 bases, V lost 5 bases, and 4 bases had no gene match. The CDR3, as DNA: TGCAGCGTTAAAGCGGGAGGACCAGATACGCAGTATTTT. Translation gives CSVKAGGPDTQYF.

This clonotype was observed a handful of times. V gene TRBV3-1 combines with J gene TRBJ2-1, with 11 positions matching TRBD2. The CDR3 extends over 16 amino acids. V shed 3 bases, J shed 7 bases, and the junction held 8 bases outside the gene matches. The germline V gene encodes CDR1 LGHDT and CDR2 YNNKEL (reference sequence). DNA of the CDR3: TGTGCCAGCAGCCACGGGACTAGCGGCCCTGGTAATGAGCAGTTCTTC. Its translation is CASSHGTSGPGNEQFF.

The gene calls are TRBV20-1 and TRBJ2-7; D remains unclear. Germline loops: CDR1 DFQATT, CDR2 SNEGSKA (reference sequence). The CDR3 has 15 amino acids. V lost 0 bases and J lost 1, with 13 bases in between. The CDR3 bases are TGCAGTGCTAGAGATCGGACCCAAGGGTCCTACGAGCAGTACGTC. Protein sequence: CSARDRTQGSYEQYV.

This clonotype occurred a few times. V usage is TRBV12-3 or TRBV12-4 and J usage is TRBJ2-2, with TRBD2 identical over 11 bases. The J segment lost 3 bases and the V segment lost 4 bases, leaving 10 bases of the junction unmatched. The CDR3 covers 18 residues. CDR3 loop: CASSSRLAGTSDTGELFF. The CDR3 DNA is TGTGCCAGCAGTTCCCGACTAGCGGGAACCAGCGACACCGGGGAGCTGTTTTTT.

This clonotype was recorded a few times. The rearrangement links TRBV10-3 to TRBJ2-3; TRBD1 matches at 10 bases. CDR1 is ENHRY and CDR2 is SYGVKD in the germline V gene. CDR3 size: 16 residues. V was pared by 9 bases and J by 3 bases, with 12 bases of the junction left unmatched. The DNA for the CDR3 is TGTGCCATTTGGGATGTAATGGGACAGGGGACAGATACGCAGTATTTT. It encodes CAIWDVMGQGTDTQYF.

This clonotype occurred a few times. J is TRBJ2-5 and V is TRBV7-9, with a possible D match to TRBD1 (6 bases). The V and J ends lost 6 bases and 5 bases respectively, with 16 bases between them. This CDR3 is built from 14 residues. Germline V gives CDR1 SEHNR, CDR2 FQNEAQ (reference sequence). This CDR3 is CASRNQQGGETQYF. CDR3 bases: TGTGCCAGCAGAAACCAACAGGGCGGGGAGACCCAGTACTTC.

This clonotype was observed a few times. This sequence joins TRBV12-3 or TRBV12-4 and TRBJ1-5; D possibly corresponds to TRBD1 (5 bases). CDR3 length: 13 amino acids. V was pared by 2 bases and J by 11 bases, with 13 bases between. In nucleotides, the CDR3 is TGTGCCAGCAGTTTATTTGGAGAGGGGACCCAGCATTTT. Translating it yields CASSLFGEGTQHF.

This chain uses TRBV6-1 with TRBJ1-1, with 9 nucleotides matching TRBD1. J was trimmed by 4 bases and V by 5 bases; bases with no gene match: 17. This CDR3 region has 18 residues. Per the germline V gene, CDR1 is MNHNS and CDR2 is SASEGT. CDR3 in DNA: TGTGCCAGCAGTCTCCGAATAGGGGACAGGGTTAGGAGCACTGAAGCTTTCTTT. It yields the protein CASSLRIGDRVRSTEAFF.